This T cell receptor (beta chain) appears in the sequencing data of a study of CD8+ T cells in alopecia areata. On the study more broadly: Patients in the treated group were given tofacitinib by mouth, 5 to 10 mg twice a day. The authors scored treated patients' severity by affected scalp percentage.

Extraction and reverse transcription of RNA yielded cDNA as the sequencing template. TCRdb's copy holds only in-frame clones and misses some; the assay was immunoSEQ multiplex PCR. The sample contains 150,000 to 250,000 clones, 58% of which appear only once. Turning to this clone: Its antigen is currently unknown.

Study-wide points: Besides other cells, scalp samples also yield sequences of resident alphabeta T cells from normal skin.

Treatment here: oral pan-JAK inhibitor, 5-10 mg twice daily. Sorting of CD4+ and CD8+ T cells was performed on PBMCs. The specimen was CD4+ T cells sorted from blood, collected at week 24, from a patient treated with tofacitinib. The TCR originated in a human donor with alopecia areata.

Here the CDR3 DNA reads TGCAGCGTGGCTGATTCTGGCACTGGCTACACCTTC. Encoded protein: CSVADSGTGYTF. The chain is built from TRBV29-1 and TRBJ1-2, with unresolved D. The CDR3 covers 12 residues. The germline gives CDR1 SQVTM, CDR2 ANQGSEA. V was shortened by 6 bases and J by 7 bases, with 15 bases between the two germline ends.